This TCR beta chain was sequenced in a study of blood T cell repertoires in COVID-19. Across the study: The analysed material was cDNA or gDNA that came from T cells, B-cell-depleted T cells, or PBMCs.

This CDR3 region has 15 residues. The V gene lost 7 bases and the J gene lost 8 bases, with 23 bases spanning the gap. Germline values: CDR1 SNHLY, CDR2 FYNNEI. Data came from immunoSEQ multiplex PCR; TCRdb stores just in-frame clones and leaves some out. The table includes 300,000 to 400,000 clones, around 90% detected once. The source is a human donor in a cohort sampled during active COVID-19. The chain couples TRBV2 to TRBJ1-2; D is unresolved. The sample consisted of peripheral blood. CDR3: CASKATFGLIGGYTF. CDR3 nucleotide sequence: TGTGCCAGCAAGGCTACGTTTGGGCTGATAGGAGGCTACACCTTC.